This T cell receptor beta chain was sequenced in a study of esophageal squamous cell carcinoma under preoperative chemotherapy. The germline V gene has CDR1 DFQATT and CDR2 SNEGSKA (reference sequence). The V gene lost 4 bases and the J gene lost 4 bases, with 13 bases spanning the gap. The CDR3 is made up of 13 amino acids. Indicated time point: before preoperative PTX-NDP chemotherapy. Preoperative chemotherapy with paclitaxel-nedaplatin was given to patients before surgery. The sample holds a few counts of this clonotype. Its target is not known. General observations from the study: After treatment, tumor-infiltrating lymphocytes apparently came partly from blood T cells. Peripheral T cells showed a significant TCR diversity increase after chemotherapy, unlike tumor-infiltrating lymphocytes. Abundant clones tended to shrink rather than expand after paclitaxel-nedaplatin.

TCRdb reanalysed the PCR reads using MiXCR and keeps one entry per CDR3 protein. This sample carries 15,000 to 20,000 distinct CDR3 sequences, roughly half of them seen once, and the ten largest clones take approximately 30%. The receptor's source is a human donor with esophageal squamous cell carcinoma. The donor label of this sample is uncertain. The chain recombines TRBV20-1 with TRBJ2-5; D is ambiguous. This material was obtained from a patient given preoperative chemotherapy. DNA of the CDR3: TGCAGTGCTACTAAAATTGGTCGAGAGACCCAGTACTTC. Translating gives CSATKIGRETQYF.